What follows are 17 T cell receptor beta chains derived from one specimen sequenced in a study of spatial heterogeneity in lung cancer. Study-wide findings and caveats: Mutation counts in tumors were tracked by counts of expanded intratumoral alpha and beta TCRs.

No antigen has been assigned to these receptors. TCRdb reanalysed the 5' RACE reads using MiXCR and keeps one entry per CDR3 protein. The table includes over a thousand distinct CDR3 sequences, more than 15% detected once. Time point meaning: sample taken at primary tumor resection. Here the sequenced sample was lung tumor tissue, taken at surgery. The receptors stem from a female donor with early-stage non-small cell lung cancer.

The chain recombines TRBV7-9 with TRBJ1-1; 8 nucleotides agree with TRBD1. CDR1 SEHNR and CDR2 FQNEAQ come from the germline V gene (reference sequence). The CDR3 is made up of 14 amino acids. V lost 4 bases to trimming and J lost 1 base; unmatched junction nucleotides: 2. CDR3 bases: TGTGCCAGCAGCTACAGGGGGACGAACACTGAAGCTTTCTTT. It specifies CASSYRGTNTEAFF.

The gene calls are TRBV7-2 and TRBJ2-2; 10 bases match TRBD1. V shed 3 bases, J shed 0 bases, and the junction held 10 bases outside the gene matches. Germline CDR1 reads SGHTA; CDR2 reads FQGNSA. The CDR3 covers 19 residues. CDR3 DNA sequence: TGTGCCAGCAGCTTCACCGGGACAGGGGACGCGACGAACACCGGGGAGCTGTTTTTT. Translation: CASSFTGTGDATNTGELFF.

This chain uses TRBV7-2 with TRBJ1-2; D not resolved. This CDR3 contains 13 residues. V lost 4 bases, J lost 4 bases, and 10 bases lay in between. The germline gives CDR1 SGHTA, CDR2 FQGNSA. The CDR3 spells CASSWAGLYGYTF. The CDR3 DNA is TGTGCCAGCAGCTGGGCAGGCCTCTATGGCTACACCTTC.

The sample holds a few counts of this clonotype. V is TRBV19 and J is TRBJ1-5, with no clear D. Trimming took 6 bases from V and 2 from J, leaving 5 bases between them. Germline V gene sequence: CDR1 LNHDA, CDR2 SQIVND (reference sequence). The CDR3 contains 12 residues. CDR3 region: CASRGGNQPQHF. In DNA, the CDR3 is TGTGCCAGTAGGGGAGGCAATCAGCCCCAGCATTTT.

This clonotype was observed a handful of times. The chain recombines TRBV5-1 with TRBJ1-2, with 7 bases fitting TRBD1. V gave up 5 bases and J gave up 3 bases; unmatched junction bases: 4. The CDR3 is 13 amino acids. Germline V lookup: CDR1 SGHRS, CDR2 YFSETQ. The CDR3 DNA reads TGCGCCAGCAGGTCAACAGGGGACTATGGCTACACCTTC. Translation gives CASRSTGDYGYTF.

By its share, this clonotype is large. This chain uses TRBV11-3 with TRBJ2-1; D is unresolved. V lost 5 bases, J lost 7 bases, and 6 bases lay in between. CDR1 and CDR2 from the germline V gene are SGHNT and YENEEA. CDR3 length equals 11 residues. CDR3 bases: TGTGCCAGCAGCCCCGATAATGAGCAGTTCTTC. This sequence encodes CASSPDNEQFF.

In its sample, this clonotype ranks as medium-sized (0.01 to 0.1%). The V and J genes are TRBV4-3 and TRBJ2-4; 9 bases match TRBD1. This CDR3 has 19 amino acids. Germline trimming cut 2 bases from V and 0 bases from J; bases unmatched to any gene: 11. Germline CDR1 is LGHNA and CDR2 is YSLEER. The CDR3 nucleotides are TGCGCCAGCAGCCAACAGACAGGGGGAGTGGAAATAGCCAAAAACATTCAGTACTTC. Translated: CASSQQTGGVEIAKNIQYF.

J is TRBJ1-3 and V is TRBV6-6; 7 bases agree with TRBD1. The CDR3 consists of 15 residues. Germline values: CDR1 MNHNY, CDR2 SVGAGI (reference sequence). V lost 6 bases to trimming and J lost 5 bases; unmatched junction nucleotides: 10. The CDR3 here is CASSPSGTARNTIYF. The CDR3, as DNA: TGTGCCAGCAGCCCCTCCGGGACAGCCAGAAACACCATATATTTT.

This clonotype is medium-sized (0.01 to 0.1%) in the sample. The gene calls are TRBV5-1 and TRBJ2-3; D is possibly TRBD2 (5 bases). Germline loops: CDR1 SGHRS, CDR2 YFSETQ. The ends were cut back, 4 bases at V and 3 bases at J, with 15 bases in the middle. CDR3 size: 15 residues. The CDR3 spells CASSHLADGTDTQYF. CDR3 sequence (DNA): TGCGCCAGCAGCCACCTAGCCGATGGGACAGATACGCAGTATTTT.

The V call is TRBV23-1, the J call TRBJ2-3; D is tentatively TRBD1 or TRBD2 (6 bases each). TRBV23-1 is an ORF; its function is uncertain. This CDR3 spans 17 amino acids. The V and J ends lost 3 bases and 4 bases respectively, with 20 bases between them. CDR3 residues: CASSHNPLRGRADTQYF. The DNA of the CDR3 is TGCGCCAGCAGTCACAATCCTTTACGGGGGCGGGCAGATACGCAGTATTTT.

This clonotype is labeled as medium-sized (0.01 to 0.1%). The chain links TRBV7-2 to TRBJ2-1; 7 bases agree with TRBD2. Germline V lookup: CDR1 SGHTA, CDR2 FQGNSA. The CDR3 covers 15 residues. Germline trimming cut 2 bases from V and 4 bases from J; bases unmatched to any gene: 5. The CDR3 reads CASSLRGTNYNEQFF. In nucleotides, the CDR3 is TGTGCCAGCAGCTTACGAGGGACTAATTACAATGAGCAGTTCTTC.

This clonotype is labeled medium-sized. The CDR3 protein is CASSLDLLAGAIYNEQFF. Here the CDR3 DNA reads TGTGCCAGCAGCTTAGACTTACTAGCGGGAGCGATCTACAATGAGCAGTTCTTC. This rearrangement joins TRBV7-9 to TRBJ2-1, with 11 positions matching TRBD2. This CDR3 region has 18 residues. Germline trimming cut 1 base from V and 3 bases from J; bases unmatched to any gene: 8. CDR1 is SEHNR, CDR2 FQNEAQ, per germline (reference sequence).

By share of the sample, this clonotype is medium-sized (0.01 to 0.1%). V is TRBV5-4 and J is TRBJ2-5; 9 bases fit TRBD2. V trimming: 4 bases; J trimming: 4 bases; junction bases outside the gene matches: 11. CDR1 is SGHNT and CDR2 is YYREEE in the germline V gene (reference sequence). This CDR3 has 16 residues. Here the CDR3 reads CASSPGVGSGGETQYF. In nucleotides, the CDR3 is TGTGCCAGCAGCCCAGGTGTGGGTAGCGGGGGAGAGACCCAGTACTTC.

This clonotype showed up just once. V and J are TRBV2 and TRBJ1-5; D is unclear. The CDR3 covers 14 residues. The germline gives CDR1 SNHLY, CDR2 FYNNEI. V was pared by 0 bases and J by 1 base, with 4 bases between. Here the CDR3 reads CASSEARSNQPQHF. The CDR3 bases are TGTGCCAGCAGTGAAGCACGCAGCAATCAGCCCCAGCATTTT.

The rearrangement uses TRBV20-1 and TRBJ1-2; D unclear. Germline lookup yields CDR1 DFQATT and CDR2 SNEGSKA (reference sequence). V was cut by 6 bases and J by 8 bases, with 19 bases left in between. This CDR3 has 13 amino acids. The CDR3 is CSARVVDLYGYTF. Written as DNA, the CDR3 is TGCAGTGCCCGGGTCGTTGACCTATACGGCTACACCTTC.

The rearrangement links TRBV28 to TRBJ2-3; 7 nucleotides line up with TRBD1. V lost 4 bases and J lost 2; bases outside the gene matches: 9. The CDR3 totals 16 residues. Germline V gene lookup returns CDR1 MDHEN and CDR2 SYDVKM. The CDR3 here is CASSSPGDRSTDTQYF. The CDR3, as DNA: TGTGCCAGCAGTTCTCCCGGGGACAGATCCACAGATACGCAGTATTTT.

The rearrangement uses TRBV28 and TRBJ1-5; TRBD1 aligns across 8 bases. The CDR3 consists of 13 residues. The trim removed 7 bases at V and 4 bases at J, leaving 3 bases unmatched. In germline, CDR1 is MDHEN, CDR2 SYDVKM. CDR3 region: CASTGGWNQPQHF. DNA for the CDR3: TGTGCCAGCACAGGGGGCTGGAATCAGCCCCAGCATTTT.